Given below is one TCR beta chain in context. V shed 5 bases, J shed 1 base, and the junction held 5 bases outside the gene matches. The CDR3 runs to 17 residues. Germline V lookup: CDR1 SGHTA, CDR2 FQGNSA. This sample is drawn from a study of blood T cell repertoires in COVID-19. Original processing methods: Amplifying reference gene primers gave estimates of nucleated cell counts. Here immunoSEQ multiplex PCR was the method, and the copy in TCRdb shows in-frame clones only, minus some. V and J calls and clone size are given by that table; D and trimming were obtained from the DNA. The sample has about 230,000 clones; roughly 88% are singletons.

Material: peripheral blood. The receptor was isolated from a man in his forties or fifties with acute or convalescent COVID-19. The genes are TRBV7-2 and TRBJ2-3; 14 nucleotides align to TRBD2. This CDR3 reads CASSKRTSGRRTDTQYF. CDR3 coding DNA: TGTGCCAGCAGCAAAAGGACTAGCGGGAGGCGCACAGATACGCAGTATTTT.